Included here is one T cell receptor (beta chain) sequence, with context. Its target is not known. This sample was taken from a study of shared clonotypes between healthy human individuals. Study-wide background: Each donor's CD4 naive and CD4 memory cells filled three plates apiece, CD8 naive two, and CD8 memory one. Study conclusions and caveats: Generally, naive subsets came out with larger estimated richness than memory subsets. Clonotype sharing among the donors was expected to vary with sequencing depth. Clonotype sharing across several donors was observed for 4% to 5.5% of naive CD4 clonotypes.

V was pared by 6 bases and J by 1 base, with 13 bases between. This CDR3 spans 15 amino acids. The germline V gene has CDR1 LNHDA and CDR2 SQIVND (reference sequence). The method was immunoSEQ multiplex PCR; TCRdb's version includes in-frame clones alone and lacks a portion of them. This sample yields over a million clones, of which around three quarters are seen a single time; around 0.47% belongs to the top ten. J is TRBJ1-5 and V is TRBV19; D possibly corresponds to TRBD1 (5 bases). The source is a man aged 18 to 30 in good health. Some clones in this sample may be carry-over from other donors' samples. Input material: memory CD4+ T cells from PBMCs. Indicated subset: CD45RA-negative fraction. CDR3 coding DNA: TGTGCCAGTAGGAGGGGCCCGGGGAGCAATCAGCCCCAGCATTTT. Amino acids: CASRRGPGSNQPQHF.